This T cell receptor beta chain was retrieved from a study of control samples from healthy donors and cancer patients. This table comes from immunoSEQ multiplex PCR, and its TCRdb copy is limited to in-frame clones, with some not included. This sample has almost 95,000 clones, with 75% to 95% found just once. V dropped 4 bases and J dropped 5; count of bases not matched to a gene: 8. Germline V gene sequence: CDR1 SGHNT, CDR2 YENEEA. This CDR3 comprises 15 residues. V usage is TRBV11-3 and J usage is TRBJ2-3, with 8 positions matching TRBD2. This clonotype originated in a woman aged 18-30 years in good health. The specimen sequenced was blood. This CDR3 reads CASSSRGGGGDTQYF. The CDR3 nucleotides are TGTGCCAGCAGCTCTCGGGGGGGTGGAGGAGATACGCAGTATTTT.